One T cell receptor beta chain is described in this entry. Assay: immunoSEQ multiplex PCR; the TCRdb copy retains only in-frame clones and omits some. The sample consists of around 56,000 clones, over 65% of them appearing once. The data belong to a study of OX40 agonist ivuxolimab in advanced cancers. This CDR3 comprises 19 residues. V shed 2 bases and J 3 bases; nucleotides not matched to a gene: 12. Germline CDR1 reads SGHTA; CDR2 reads FQGNSA. The TCR comes from an adult with an advanced solid tumor such as melanoma, head and neck, liver or kidney cancer. V and J are TRBV7-2 and TRBJ1-4; 10 nucleotides line up with TRBD1. The specimen comprised CD4+ or CD8+ T cells sorted from blood, sampled in a trial of the OX40 agonist ivuxolimab. In nucleotides, the CDR3 is TGTGCCAGCAGCTTATCCGGGACAGGGGTTTTGTCTCCTAATGAAAAACTGTTTTTT. It specifies CASSLSGTGVLSPNEKLFF.